This T cell receptor (beta chain) derives from a study of blood T cell repertoires in COVID-19. Study details: Acute and convalescent COVID-19 specimens originated in the United States, Italy and Spain. The analysed material was cDNA or gDNA that came from T cells, B-cell-depleted T cells, or PBMCs.

Participants were aged about 18 to 100 years, lived in some 23 US areas, and enrolled virtually. Clinical history as reported by participants underpinned cohort assignment. The V and J ends lost 8 bases and 4 bases, in that order; junction bases with no gene match: 5. The germline gives CDR1 MNHEY, CDR2 SMNVEV (reference sequence). The CDR3 length is 14 residues. Clones were sequenced by immunoSEQ multiplex PCR, and TCRdb holds only the in-frame ones, with some missing. This sample has under 150,000 clones; roughly 90% occur once, and the top ten carry roughly 1.2%. The TCR sequence derives from a woman younger than 45 with acute COVID-19. The V and J genes are TRBV27 and TRBJ2-1; 10 bases are shared with TRBD2. The sequenced sample consisted of PBMCs or T cells enriched from blood (not recorded which). The CDR3 region is CASSGLAEYNEQFF. DNA for the CDR3: TGTGCCAGCTCTGGACTAGCGGAGTACAATGAGCAGTTCTTC.